This passage covers 11 T cell receptor beta chains from one sample sequenced in a study of identical twins. TCRdb re-analysed the 5' RACE reads in MiXCR, keeping a single row per CDR3 protein. The sample carries approximately 620,000 distinct CDR3 sequences, around 8.3% recorded once. These data were likewise used in another study, on yellow fever vaccine responses in identical twins.

Input material: PBMCs. The receptors here all came from a woman aged 18 to 35 in good health.

This clonotype turned up a few times. The genes are TRBV7-2 and TRBJ2-6, with D possibly being TRBD1 (7 bases). Germline-derived CDR1 and CDR2 are SGHTA and FQGNSA. The CDR3 spans 14 residues. V lost 9 bases and J lost 4, with 13 bases in between. The CDR3 coding sequence is TGTGCCAGTAACAGGGGAGGAGGGGCCAACGTCCTGACTTTC. This encodes CASNRGGGANVLTF.

This clonotype has more than one count but fewer than ten. The chain uses TRBV4-2 and TRBJ2-7; 8 positions match TRBD2. CDR1 is LGHNA and CDR2 is YNFKEQ in the germline V gene. This CDR3 has 14 residues. V dropped 3 bases and J dropped 1; count of bases not matched to a gene: 2. CDR3 DNA sequence: TGTGCCAGCAGCCAGACTAGCGTATCCTACGAGCAGTACTTC. It is translated as CASSQTSVSYEQYF.

This clonotype has more than one count but fewer than ten. V and J are TRBV4-1 and TRBJ2-1; 11 bases are shared with TRBD2. The CDR3 length is 17 residues. Unmatched junction bases numbered 5, after V lost 3 bases and J lost 1 base. Germline V gives CDR1 MGHRA, CDR2 YSYEKL. The CDR3: CASSQDTSGGSYNEQFF. The CDR3, as DNA: TGCGCCAGCAGCCAGGATACTAGCGGGGGTTCCTACAATGAGCAGTTCTTC.

This clonotype was seen at least ten times. J is TRBJ2-1 and V is TRBV7-8; 8 nucleotides line up with TRBD1. The CDR3 contains 14 residues. Germline CDR1 and CDR2: SGHVS and FQNEAQ. Unmatched junction bases numbered 11, after V lost 7 bases and J lost 9 bases. CDR3 DNA: TGTGCCAGCAACGTACAGGGGGACAAGGGTGAGCAGTTCTTC. It is translated as CASNVQGDKGEQFF.

This chain joins TRBV20-1 and TRBJ2-3, with D tentatively TRBD1 or TRBD2 (6 bases each). Trimming took off 0 bases at V and 9 bases at J, with 19 bases between the two ends. The CDR3 extends over 15 amino acids. Germline V gene sequence: CDR1 DFQATT, CDR2 SNEGSKA (reference sequence). As DNA, the CDR3 is TGCAGTGCTAGAGATAGGACCCGGGGGCCCTACACGCAGTATTTT. Translating gives CSARDRTRGPYTQYF.

In this sample, this clonotype turned up many times. The V call is TRBV5-6, the J call TRBJ2-2; no firm D call. Germline CDR1 and CDR2: SGHDT and YYEEEE. The CDR3 runs to 12 residues. V was shortened by 3 bases and J by 5 bases, with 5 bases between the two germline ends. For the CDR3, the DNA is TGTGCCAGCAGCTGGAGTACCGGGGAGCTGTTTTTT. Protein sequence: CASSWSTGELFF.

The chain links TRBV19 to TRBJ2-1; the D gene is possibly TRBD2 (7 bases). Trimming took 6 bases from V and 10 from J, leaving 19 bases between them. The CDR3 spans 14 residues. The V gene's germline CDR1 is LNHDA and CDR2 SQIVND (reference sequence). CDR3 sequence (DNA): TGTGCCAGTAGCCAATGGGGGGGCCAAGAGGAGCAGTTCTTC. This gives the protein CASSQWGGQEEQFF.

The chain uses TRBV5-1 and TRBJ1-2; D gene ambiguous. This CDR3 spans 13 amino acids. V lost 2 bases to trimming and J lost 2 bases, with 7 bases between them. CDR1 SGHRS and CDR2 YFSETQ come from the germline V gene. CDR3 sequence (DNA): TGCGCCAGCAGCTTCACAGAGAACTATGGCTACACCTTC. Translated: CASSFTENYGYTF.

The rearrangement uses TRBV7-2 and TRBJ1-1; tentatively, D is TRBD1 (5 bases). With 5 bases removed from V and 4 bases from J, the gap between germline ends came to 14 bases. CDR3 length: 14 residues. Germline CDR1 is SGHTA and CDR2 is FQGNSA. As DNA, the CDR3 is TGTGCCAGCAGCCCTTCGGGGGGTTCCACTGAAGCTTTCTTT. This translates into CASSPSGGSTEAFF. Looking up the rest from reference TRBV7-2 and TRBJ1-1 gives the full variable domain: GAGVSQSPSNKVTEKGKDVELRCDPISGHTALYWYRQSLGQGLEFLIYFQGNSAPDKSGLPSDRFSAERTGGSVSTLTIQRTQQEDSAVYLCASSPSGGSTEAFFGQGTRLTVV.

This clonotype showed up just a few times. The chain has TRBV28 and TRBJ2-7; 8 bases match TRBD2. Looked up from germline, CDR1 is MDHEN and CDR2 is SYDVKM. The CDR3 spans 19 residues. V lost 5 bases to trimming and J lost 1 base; unmatched junction nucleotides: 19. The CDR3 region has the DNA TGTGCCAGCAGTACAAATAGCGGGGTAATCCTACCCCTATCCTACGAGCAGTACTTC. Amino acids: CASSTNSGVILPLSYEQYF.

This clonotype was observed at least ten times. This chain uses TRBV7-6 with TRBJ2-1, with D possibly TRBD2 on 5 matching bases. Germline CDR1 is SGHVS and CDR2 is FNYEAQ. V was pared by 5 bases and J by 4 bases, with 21 bases between. CDR3 length equals 17 residues. CDR3 protein: CASSQRGNDLVYNEQFF. CDR3 in DNA: TGTGCCAGCAGCCAACGAGGGAACGACCTTGTTTACAATGAGCAGTTCTTC.